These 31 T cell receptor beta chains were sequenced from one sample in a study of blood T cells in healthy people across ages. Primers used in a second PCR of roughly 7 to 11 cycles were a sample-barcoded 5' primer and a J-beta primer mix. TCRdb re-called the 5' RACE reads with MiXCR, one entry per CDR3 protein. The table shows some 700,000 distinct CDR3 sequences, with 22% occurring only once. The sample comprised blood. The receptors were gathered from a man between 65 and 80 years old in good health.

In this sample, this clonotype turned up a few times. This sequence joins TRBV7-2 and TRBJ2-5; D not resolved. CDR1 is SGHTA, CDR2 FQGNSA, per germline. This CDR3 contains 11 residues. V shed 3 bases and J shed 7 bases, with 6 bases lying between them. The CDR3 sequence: CASSFVGTQYF. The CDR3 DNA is TGTGCCAGCAGCTTCGTCGGGACCCAGTACTTC.

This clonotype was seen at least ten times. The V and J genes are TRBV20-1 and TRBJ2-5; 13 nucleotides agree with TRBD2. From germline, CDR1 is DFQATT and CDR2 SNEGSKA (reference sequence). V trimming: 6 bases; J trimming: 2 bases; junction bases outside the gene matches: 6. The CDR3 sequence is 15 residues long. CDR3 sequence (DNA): TGCAGTGCCCCCGGACTAGCGGGGGATCAAGAGACCCAGTACTTC. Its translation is CSAPGLAGDQETQYF.

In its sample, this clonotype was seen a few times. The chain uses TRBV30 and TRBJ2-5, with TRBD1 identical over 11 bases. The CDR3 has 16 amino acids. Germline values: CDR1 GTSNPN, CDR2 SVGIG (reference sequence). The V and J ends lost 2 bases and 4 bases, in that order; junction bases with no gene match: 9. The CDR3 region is CAWSFLGQGGRETQYF. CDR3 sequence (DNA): TGTGCCTGGAGTTTTTTGGGACAGGGGGGGCGAGAGACCCAGTACTTC.

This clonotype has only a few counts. As DNA, the CDR3 is TGCAGTGCTAAGCCGGGACGTGAAGGAGCAAAACTGTTTTTT. This encodes CSAKPGREGAKLFF. The chain combines TRBV20-1 with TRBJ1-4, with D perhaps matching TRBD1 (5 bases). Trimming left V 4 bases short and J 10 bases short, with 19 bases between. Germline V lookup: CDR1 DFQATT, CDR2 SNEGSKA (reference sequence). The CDR3 totals 14 residues.

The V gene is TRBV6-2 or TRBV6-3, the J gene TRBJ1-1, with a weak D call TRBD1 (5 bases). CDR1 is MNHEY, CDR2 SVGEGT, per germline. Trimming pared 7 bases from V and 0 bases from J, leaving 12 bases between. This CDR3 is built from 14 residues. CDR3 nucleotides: TGTGCCAGCAAGGGAGGCAGGGTGAACACTGAAGCTTTCTTT. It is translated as CASKGGRVNTEAFF.

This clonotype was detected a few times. CDR3 residues: CSARQAGTNTGELFF. CDR3 DNA: TGCAGTGCTAGACAGGCAGGAACGAACACCGGGGAGCTGTTTTTT. V and J are TRBV20-1 and TRBJ2-2, with no clear D. Trimming stripped 2 bases from V and 0 bases from J, with 10 bases between. There are 15 residues in the CDR3. CDR1 DFQATT and CDR2 SNEGSKA come from the germline V gene (reference sequence).

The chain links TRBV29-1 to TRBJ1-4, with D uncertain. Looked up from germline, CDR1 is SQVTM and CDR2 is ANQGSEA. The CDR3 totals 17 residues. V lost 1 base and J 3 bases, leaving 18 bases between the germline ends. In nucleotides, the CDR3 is TGCAGCGTTGAAGTCCAAGGGTGTCGTGTAGCTAATGAAAAACTGTTTTTT. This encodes CSVEVQGCRVANEKLFF.

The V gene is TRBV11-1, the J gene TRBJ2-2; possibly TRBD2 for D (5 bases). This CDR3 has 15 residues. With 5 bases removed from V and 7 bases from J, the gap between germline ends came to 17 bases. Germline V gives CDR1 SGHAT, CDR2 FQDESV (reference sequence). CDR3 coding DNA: TGTGCCAGCAGCCCCGAGGACTCCCTTGGCGGGGAGCTGTTTTTT. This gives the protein CASSPEDSLGGELFF.

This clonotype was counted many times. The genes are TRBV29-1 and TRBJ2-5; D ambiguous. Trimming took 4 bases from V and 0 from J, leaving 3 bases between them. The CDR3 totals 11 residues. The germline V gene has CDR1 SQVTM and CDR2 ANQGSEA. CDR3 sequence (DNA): TGCAGCGTTGCCAACCAAGAGACCCAGTACTTC. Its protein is CSVANQETQYF.

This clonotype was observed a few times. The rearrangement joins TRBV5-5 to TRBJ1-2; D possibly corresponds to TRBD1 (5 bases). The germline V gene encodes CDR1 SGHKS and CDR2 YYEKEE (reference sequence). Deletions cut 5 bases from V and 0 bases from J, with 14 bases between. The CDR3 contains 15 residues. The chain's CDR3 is CASSPGPDSNYGYTF. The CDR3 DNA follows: TGTGCCAGCAGTCCAGGGCCCGACTCTAACTATGGCTACACCTTC. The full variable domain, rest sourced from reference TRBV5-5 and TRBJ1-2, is DAGVTQSPTHLIKTRGQQVTLRCSPISGHKSVSWYQQVLGQGPQFIFQYYEKEERGRGNFPDRFSARQFPNYSSELNVNALLLGDSALYLCASSPGPDSNYGYTFGSGTRLTVV.

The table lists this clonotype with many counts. The CDR3 loop reads CASKGSYNSPLHF. The DNA for the CDR3 is TGTGCCAGCAAAGGCTCCTATAATTCACCCCTCCACTTT. The chain recombines TRBV6-5 with TRBJ1-6; D unclear. Trimming removed 7 bases from V and 0 bases from J, with 4 bases in between. CDR1 MNHEY and CDR2 SVGAGI come from the germline V gene. The CDR3 contains 13 residues.

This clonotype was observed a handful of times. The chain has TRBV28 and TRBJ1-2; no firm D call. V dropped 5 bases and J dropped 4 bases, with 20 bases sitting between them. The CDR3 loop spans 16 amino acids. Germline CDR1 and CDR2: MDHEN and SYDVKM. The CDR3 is CASSASLGRTFYGYTF. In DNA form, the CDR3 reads TGTGCCAGCAGTGCCTCCCTCGGACGGACTTTCTATGGCTACACCTTC.

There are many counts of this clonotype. This CDR3 is CASSPKLHGTQYF. CDR3 coding DNA: TGTGCCAGCAGCCCAAAACTACACGGGACCCAGTACTTC. The chain couples TRBV14 to TRBJ2-5; D not resolved. Looked up from germline, CDR1 is SGHDN and CDR2 is FVKESK. This CDR3 has 13 residues. V was clipped by 4 bases and J by 7 bases, with 13 bases between them.

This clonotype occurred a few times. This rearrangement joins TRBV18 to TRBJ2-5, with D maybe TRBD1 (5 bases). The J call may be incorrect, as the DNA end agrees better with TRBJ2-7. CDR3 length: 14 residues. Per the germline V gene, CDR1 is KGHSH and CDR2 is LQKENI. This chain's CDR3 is CASSPNPGNYEQYV. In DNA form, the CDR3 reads TGTGCCAGCTCACCAAACCCAGGGAACTACGAGCAGTACGTC.

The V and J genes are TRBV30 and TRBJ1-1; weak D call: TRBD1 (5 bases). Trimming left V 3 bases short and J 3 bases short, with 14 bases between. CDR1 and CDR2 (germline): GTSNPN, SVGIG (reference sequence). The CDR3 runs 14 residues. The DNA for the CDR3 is TGTGCCTGGAGCGAGGGGTACAGTTACACTGAAGCTTTCTTT. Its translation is CAWSEGYSYTEAFF.

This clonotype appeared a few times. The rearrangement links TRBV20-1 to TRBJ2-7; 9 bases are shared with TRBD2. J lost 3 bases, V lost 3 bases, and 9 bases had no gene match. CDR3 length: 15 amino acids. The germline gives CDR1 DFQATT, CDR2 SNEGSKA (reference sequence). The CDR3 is CSARGTSRSLYEQYF. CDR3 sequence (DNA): TGCAGTGCTAGGGGGACTAGCCGGAGCCTCTACGAGCAGTACTTC.

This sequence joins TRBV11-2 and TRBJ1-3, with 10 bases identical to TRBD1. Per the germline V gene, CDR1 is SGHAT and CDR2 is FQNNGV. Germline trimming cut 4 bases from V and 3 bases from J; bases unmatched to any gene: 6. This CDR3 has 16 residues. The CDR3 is CASSSTGGSGGNTIYF. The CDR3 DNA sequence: TGTGCCAGCAGCTCGACAGGGGGCTCGGGTGGAAACACCATATATTTT.

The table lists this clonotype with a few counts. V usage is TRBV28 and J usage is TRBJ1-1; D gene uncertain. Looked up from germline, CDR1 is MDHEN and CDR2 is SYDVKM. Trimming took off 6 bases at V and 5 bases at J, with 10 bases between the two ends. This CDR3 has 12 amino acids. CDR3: CASRLGQTEAFF. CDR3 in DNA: TGTGCCAGCAGACTAGGGCAAACTGAAGCTTTCTTT.

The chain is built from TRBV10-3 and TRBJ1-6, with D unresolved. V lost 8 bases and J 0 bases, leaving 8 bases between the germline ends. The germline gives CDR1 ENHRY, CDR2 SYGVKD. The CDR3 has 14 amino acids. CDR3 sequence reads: CAICQSSYNSPLHF. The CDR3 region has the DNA TGTGCCATCTGTCAGAGCTCCTATAATTCACCCCTCCACTTT.

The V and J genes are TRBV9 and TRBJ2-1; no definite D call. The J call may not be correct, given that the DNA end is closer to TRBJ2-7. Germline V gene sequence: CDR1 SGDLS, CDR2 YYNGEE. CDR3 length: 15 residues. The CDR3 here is CASSVGTALSPEQYV. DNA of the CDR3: TGTGCCAGCAGCGTAGGCACAGCACTTTCCCCCGAGCAGTACGTC.

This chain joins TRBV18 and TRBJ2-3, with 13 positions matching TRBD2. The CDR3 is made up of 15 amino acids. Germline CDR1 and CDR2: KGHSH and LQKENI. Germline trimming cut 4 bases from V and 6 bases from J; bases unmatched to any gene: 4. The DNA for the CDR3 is TGTGCCAGCTCACTCGGGACTAGCGGGGCCGATACGCAGTATTTT. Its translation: CASSLGTSGADTQYF.

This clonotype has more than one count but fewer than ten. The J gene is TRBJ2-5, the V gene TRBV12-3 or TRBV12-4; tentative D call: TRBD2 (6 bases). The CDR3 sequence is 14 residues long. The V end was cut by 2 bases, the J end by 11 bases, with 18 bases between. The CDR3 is CASSLRGAAFEQYF. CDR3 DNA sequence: TGTGCCAGCAGTTTACGCGGGGCCGCCTTTGAGCAGTACTTC.

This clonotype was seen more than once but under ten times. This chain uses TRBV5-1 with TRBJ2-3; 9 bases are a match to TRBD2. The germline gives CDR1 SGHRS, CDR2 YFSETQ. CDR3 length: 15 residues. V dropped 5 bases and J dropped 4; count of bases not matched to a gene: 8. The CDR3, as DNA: TGCGCCAGCAGACTTAGCGGGAGTGTCCCAGATACGCAGTATTTT. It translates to CASRLSGSVPDTQYF.

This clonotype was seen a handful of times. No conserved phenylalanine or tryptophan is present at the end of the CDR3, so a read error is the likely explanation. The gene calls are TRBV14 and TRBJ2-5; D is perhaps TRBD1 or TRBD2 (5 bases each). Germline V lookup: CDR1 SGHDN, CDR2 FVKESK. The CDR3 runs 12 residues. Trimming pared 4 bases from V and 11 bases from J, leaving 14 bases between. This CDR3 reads CASSLSGAQQYV. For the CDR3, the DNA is TGTGCCAGCAGCCTATCCGGGGCTCAGCAGTACGTC.

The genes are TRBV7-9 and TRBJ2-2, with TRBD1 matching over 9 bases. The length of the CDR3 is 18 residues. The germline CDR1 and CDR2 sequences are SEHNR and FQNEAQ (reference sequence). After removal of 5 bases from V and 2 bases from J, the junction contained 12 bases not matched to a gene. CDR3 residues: CASSLQGARALNTGELFF. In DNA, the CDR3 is TGTGCCAGCAGCCTACAGGGGGCGCGGGCTCTTAACACCGGGGAGCTGTTTTTT.

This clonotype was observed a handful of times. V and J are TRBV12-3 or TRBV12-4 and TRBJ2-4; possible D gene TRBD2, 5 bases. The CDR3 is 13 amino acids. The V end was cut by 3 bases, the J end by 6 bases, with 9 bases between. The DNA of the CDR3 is TGTGCCAGCAGTTTTGGCGGAGGAAACATTCAGTACTTC. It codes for CASSFGGGNIQYF.

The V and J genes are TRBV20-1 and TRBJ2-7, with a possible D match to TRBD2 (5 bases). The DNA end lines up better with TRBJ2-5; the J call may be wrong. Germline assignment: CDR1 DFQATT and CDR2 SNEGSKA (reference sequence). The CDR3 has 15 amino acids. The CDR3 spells CSVPPAARIQETQYF. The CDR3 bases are TGCAGTGTTCCTCCAGCGGCTCGGATCCAAGAGACCCAGTACTTC.

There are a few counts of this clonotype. The CDR3 region has the DNA TGTGCCAGCAGGTTGGACAGGGTAGGGCTAGCGGGATCCAATGAGCAGTTCTTC. This translates into CASRLDRVGLAGSNEQFF. The chain employs TRBV27 and TRBJ2-1; D is possibly TRBD2 (9 bases). Germline V gives CDR1 MNHEY, CDR2 SMNVEV (reference sequence). The CDR3 contains 18 residues. V lost 6 bases to trimming and J lost 6 bases, with 27 bases between them.

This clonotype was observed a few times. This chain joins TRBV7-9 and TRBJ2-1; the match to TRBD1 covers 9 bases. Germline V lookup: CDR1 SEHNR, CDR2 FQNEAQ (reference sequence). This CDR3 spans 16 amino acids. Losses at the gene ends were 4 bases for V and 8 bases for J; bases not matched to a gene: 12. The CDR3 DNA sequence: TGTGCCAGCAGCTGGAGGACAGGGGCCACTCTGGATGAGCAGTTCTTC. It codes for CASSWRTGATLDEQFF.

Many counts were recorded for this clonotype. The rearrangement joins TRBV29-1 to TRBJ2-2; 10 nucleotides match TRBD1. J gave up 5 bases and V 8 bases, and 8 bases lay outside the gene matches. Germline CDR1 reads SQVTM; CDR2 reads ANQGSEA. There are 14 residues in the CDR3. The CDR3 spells CSPGGTGETGELFF. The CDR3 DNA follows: TGCAGCCCCGGGGGGACAGGGGAAACCGGGGAGCTGTTTTTT.

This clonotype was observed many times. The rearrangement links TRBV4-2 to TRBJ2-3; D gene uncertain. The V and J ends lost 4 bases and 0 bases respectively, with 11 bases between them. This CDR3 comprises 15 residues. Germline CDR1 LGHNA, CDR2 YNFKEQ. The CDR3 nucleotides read TGTGCCAGCAGCCTTTTCTCGCTAAGCACAGATACGCAGTATTTT. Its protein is CASSLFSLSTDTQYF.